This T cell receptor (beta chain) appears in the sequencing data of a study of control samples from healthy donors and cancer patients. V lost 0 bases and J 3 bases, leaving 16 bases between the germline ends. The CDR3 length is 17 residues. The germline V gene encodes CDR1 LGHNA and CDR2 YNFKEQ. TCRdb keeps only in-frame clones here, not all; method: immunoSEQ multiplex PCR. The sample yields over 150,000 clones, 90% seen once. Input material: blood. V gene TRBV4-2 combines with J gene TRBJ2-3; the D gene is possibly TRBD2 (5 bases). The sequence derives from a woman between 50 and 59 years old in good health. CDR3 bases: TGTGCCAGCAGCCAAGACCCCGGGAACAGTGGTACAGATACGCAGTATTTT. It codes for CASSQDPGNSGTDTQYF.